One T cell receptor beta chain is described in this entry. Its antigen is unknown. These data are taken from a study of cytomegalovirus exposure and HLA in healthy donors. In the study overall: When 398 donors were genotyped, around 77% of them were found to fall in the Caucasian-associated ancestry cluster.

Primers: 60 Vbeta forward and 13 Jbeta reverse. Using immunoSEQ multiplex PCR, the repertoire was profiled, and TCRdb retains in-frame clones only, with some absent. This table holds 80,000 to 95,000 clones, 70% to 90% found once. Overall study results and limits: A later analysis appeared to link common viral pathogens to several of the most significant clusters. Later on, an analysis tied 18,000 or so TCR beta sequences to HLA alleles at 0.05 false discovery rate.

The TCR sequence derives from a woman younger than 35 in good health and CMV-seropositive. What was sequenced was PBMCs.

In DNA, the CDR3 is TGCGCCAGCAGTGATGCCCCAAGGGGCCCCTCCTACGAGCAGTACTTC. Translation gives CASSDAPRGPSYEQYF. This chain uses TRBV10-2 with TRBJ2-7; perhaps TRBD1 as D (5 bases). The germline V and J ends were trimmed by 3 bases and 0 bases, with 15 bases remaining between them. From germline, CDR1 is WSHSY and CDR2 SAAADI. This CDR3 region has 16 residues.